The present TCR beta chain was sequenced within a study of CD8+CD57+ T cells in acquired aplastic anemia (dated by TCRdb to between 2018 and 2020). Concerning the study at large: CD8+CD57+ expansion was defined as frequency above the mean frequency observed in healthy subjects. Findings and caveats that apply to the study as a whole: In patients, diversity was lower in CD8+CD57+ cells than in the total CD4+ and CD8+ cell pools. No significant difference in CD8+ Simpson's diversity was found between patients and healthy controls (P=0.060). Roughly 29 CD8+ CDR3 sequences were found in both patients and controls but appeared to be highly expressed in patients and within the immunodominant clones of the patients.

This clonotype was picked up one time. Its binding antigen is unknown. No much larger clone is present one base from it, and per-base qualities are unavailable. A lone read gives weak evidence. Genomic DNA was used as template for profiling of TCR beta VDJ combinations and CDR3 sequences. An Illumina HiSeq 2000 was used for TCR repertoire sequencing. Per the original workflow: TRBV/TRBJ rearrangement plots, CDR3 size and DJ length profiles, and Simpson's diversity index were used to evaluate the repertoires. The immunodominant clone was defined as the most abundant DNA sequence in deep sequencing data. CDR3 amino acid sequences were screened for sharing across subjects and were compared with published repertoires and the VDJdb database. TCRdb's own reprocessing of the public reads used fastp at Q25 and MiXCR and kept productive beta chains. When rows share a CDR3 protein, they turn into one entry using the most common DNA and genes. These V and J calls rely on TCRdb rather than the paper's analysis. This sample comprises about 20,000 distinct CDR3 sequences, almost 40% of them detected only once. Around 87% of the sample goes to the ten largest clones.

The trim is 5 bases for V and 0 bases for J, with a gap of 8 bases between the germline ends. The CDR3 runs 15 residues from the cysteine to the phenylalanine. CDR3 DNA is the only sequence kept; it has 45 bases, read in frame from the first base. CDR1 and CDR2, per the germline V gene, are MNHNS and SASEGT. Flow cytometry had shown CD8+CD57+ cell expansion in the patients selected for sequencing. CD8+CD57+ effector memory cells were additionally sequenced from 2 of the 12 patients who had enough cells. Severe acquired aplastic anemia was diagnosed in all patients according to International Study of Aplastic Anemia and Agranulocytosis and Camitta criteria. At the time blood was sampled, none of the patients had received any therapy. Bead enrichment of CD8+CD57+ cells gave a mean DNA yield of approximately 1.5 ug. The study deep-sequenced TCR repertoires of sorted CD4+ and CD8+ blood T cells from severe aplastic anemia patients and healthy subjects. Patients were enrolled under clinicaltrials.gov protocols 00001620, 01623167, 00001397, 00071045, 00081523 and 00961064 in the USA. Ficoll-Paque density gradient centrifugation was used to isolate peripheral blood mononuclear cells.

The sample consisted of CD8+CD57+ T cells sorted from PBMCs. The sample's cell subset or site label, in plain terms: bead-enriched CD8+CD57+ effector memory T cells from SAA patients. The source is a human donor with aplastic anemia. The chain couples TRBV6-1 to TRBJ2-6, with no confident D gene call. Here the CDR3 is given as CASSNEDSGANVLTF. Read as DNA, the sequence is TGTGCCAGCAGTAACGAGGACTCTGGGGCCAACGTCCTGACTTTC.